Presented here are 3 T cell receptor beta chains from one specimen sequenced in a study of breast tumors, draining lymph nodes, adjacent tissues. TCRdb re-analysed the multiplex PCR reads in MiXCR, keeping a single row per CDR3 protein. This table holds nearly 200,000 distinct CDR3 sequences, 31% found once. The lymph nodes were axillary draining lymph nodes from breast cancer patients. Sequenced input: axillary lymph node tissue. All receptors come from a female donor with breast cancer. Some clones in this sample may be carry-over from other donors' samples.

This clonotype was found many times. The chain links TRBV11-2 to TRBJ2-3; the D is unclear. The V gene's germline CDR1 is SGHAT and CDR2 FQNNGV. This CDR3 is built from 16 residues. V lost 5 bases and J 0 bases, leaving 15 bases between the germline ends. The DNA for the CDR3 is TGTGCCAGCAGCCCCAATCCATCACTTAGCACAGATACGCAGTATTTT. Translating it yields CASSPNPSLSTDTQYF.

The chain is built from TRBV20-1 and TRBJ2-3, with D possibly TRBD2 on 5 matching bases. Germline V gene lookup returns CDR1 DFQATT and CDR2 SNEGSKA (reference sequence). The CDR3 is 18 residues long. CDR3 coding DNA: TGCAGCGTTGAAGTTAGGACGGCAGGAATCGGGGTCACAGATACGCAGTATTTT. Its protein product is CSVEVRTAGIGVTDTQYF.

Concerning this clonotype: With a much larger clone just one base away, this may be a read error. This rearrangement joins TRBV6-1 to TRBJ2-5; 7 bases agree with TRBD1. The CDR3 sequence is 16 residues long. CDR1 and CDR2 (germline): MNHNS, SASEGT. J was trimmed by 4 bases and V by 2 bases; bases with no gene match: 10. CDR3 region: CASSELTGPALETQYF. The CDR3 DNA is TGTGCCAGCAGTGAATTGACAGGGCCTGCCCTAGAGACCCAGTACTTC.